This TCR beta chain was sequenced in a study of blood T cell repertoires in COVID-19 (dated by TCRdb to about 2020). Turning to the overall study: Samples from collaborators originated in the United States, Italy and Spain and spanned both the acute and convalescent phases of COVID-19. The material from the prospective study consisted of cDNA or gDNA derived from T cells, B-cell-depleted T cells, or PBMCs. Deeply sampled blood TCRbeta repertoires from subjects exposed to, actively infected with, or recovered from COVID-19 were included in the dataset. The repertoires were released in a freely available public database intended as a resource for research on the immune response to SARS-CoV-2. Samples were obtained from the ongoing ImmuneRACE study (first 160 participants) and from some 1,200 subjects provided by 6 global collaborators. Nearly every sample came with metadata listing a de-identified subject ID, COVID-19 status, age in years and sex. Where HLA class I and class II types were available, the types were taken from metadata supplied by the sample provider, not from assay-based typing. On the study overall, not on this receptor specifically: Clinical and demographic metadata were provided uncurated, with the amount varying by source and participant.

TCRbeta CDR3 regions were amplified from genomic DNA using the immunoSEQ Assay, a bias-controlled multiplex PCR. The authors' analysis ran thus. Nucleated cell counts per sample were estimated from amplification of reference gene primers within the assay. Sequence reads were collapsed and filtered to measure the absolute abundance of every unique TCRbeta CDR3 rearrangement. For each sample, productive Simpson clonality was calculated as the square root of Simpson's diversity index across productive rearrangements. In its TCRdb copy, this immuneACCESS table keeps in-frame sequences only and misses some clones. Where compared with another copy, unresolved V genes explain less than half of these, and the others have no known cause. That table supplies the V and J calls and clone size; D and trimming were determined from the DNA. This sample gives about 300,000 clones in total; about nine tenths of them show up just once. The ten largest make up about 1.7% of the sample.

Concerning this clone itself: Its target antigen remains unknown. Per-nucleotide qualities are absent, and no much larger clonotype sits a single base away.

Per the germline V gene, KGHSH is the CDR1 and LQKENI is the CDR2. Inclusive of the bounding cysteine and phenylalanine, the CDR3 is 16 residues long. Only CDR3 DNA is held: 48 bases, read in frame from base 1. The germline V and J ends show losses of 1 base and 5 bases respectively, and no gene match explains 9 bases of the junction. Participants in the prospective study were aged about 18 to 100 years, lived in about two dozen United States geographic areas, and enrolled through a virtual design. Cohort assignment in the prospective study relied on participant-reported clinical history from a screening survey and a study questionnaire. Recovered participants in ImmuneRACE Cohort 3 were defined as having two consecutive negative NP/OP PCR tests, clearance from a healthcare professional, or resolution of symptoms. Mobile phlebotomists in the prospective study collected whole blood, serum and a nasopharyngeal or oropharyngeal swab from every participant. Additional blood draws and questionnaires over an approximately two-month period could optionally be provided by prospective study participants. Blood samples from the prospective study were shipped frozen or at room temperature prior to DNA extraction.

Sequencing input: PBMCs or T cells enriched from blood (not recorded which). The V and J genes are TRBV18 and TRBJ2-7, with 9 bases matching TRBD1. The TCR was taken from a woman aged 35 to 49 who had recovered from COVID-19. The CDR3 reads CASSPRRGQGSHEQYF. Here is the DNA: TGTGCCAGCTCACCACGCCGGGGACAGGGATCCCACGAGCAGTACTTC.